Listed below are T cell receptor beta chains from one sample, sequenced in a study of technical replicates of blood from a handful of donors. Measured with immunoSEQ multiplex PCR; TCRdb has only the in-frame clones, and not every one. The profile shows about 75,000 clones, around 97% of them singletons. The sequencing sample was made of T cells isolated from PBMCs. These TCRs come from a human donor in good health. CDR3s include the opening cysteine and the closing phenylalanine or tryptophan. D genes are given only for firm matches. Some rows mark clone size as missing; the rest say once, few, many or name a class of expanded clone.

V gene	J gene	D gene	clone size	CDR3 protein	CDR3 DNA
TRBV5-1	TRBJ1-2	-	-	CASSLVPQEGYTF	TGCGCCAGCAGCTTGGTCCCACAGGAAGGCTACACCTTC
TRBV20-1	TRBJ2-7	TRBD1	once	CSATGAGEQYF	TGCAGTGCAACAGGGGCGGGCGAGCAGTACTTC
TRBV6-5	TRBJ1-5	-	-	CASCAYSNQPQHF	TGTGCCAGCTGTGCCTATAGCAATCAGCCCCAGCATTTT
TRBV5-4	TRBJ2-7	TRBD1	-	CASSATGGPYEQYF	TGTGCCAGCAGCGCAACAGGGGGGCCATACGAGCAGTACTTC
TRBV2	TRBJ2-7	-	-	CASSGDRYSYEQYF	TGTGCCAGCAGTGGTGACAGGTACTCCTACGAGCAGTACTTC
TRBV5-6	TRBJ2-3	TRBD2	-	CASSLRGGWDTDTQYF	TGTGCCAGCAGCTTGAGGGGAGGGTGGGACACAGATACGCAGTATTTT
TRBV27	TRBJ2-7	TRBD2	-	CASSPGLAGFYEQYF	TGTGCCAGCAGTCCTGGACTAGCGGGATTCTACGAGCAGTACTTC
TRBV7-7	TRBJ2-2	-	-	CASSLVGSGELFF	TGTGCCAGCAGCTTAGTCGGGAGCGGGGAGCTGTTTTTT
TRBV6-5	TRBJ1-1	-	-	CASSYSLQGNTEAFF	TGTGCCAGCAGTTACTCGCTACAGGGAAACACTGAAGCTTTCTTT
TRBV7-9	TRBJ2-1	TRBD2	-	CASSRTSGYNEQFF	TGTGCCAGCAGCCGGACTAGCGGTTACAATGAGCAGTTCTTC
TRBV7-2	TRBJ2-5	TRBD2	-	CASSPRRAGVETQYF	TGTGCCAGCAGCCCCCGCCGAGCGGGGGTAGAGACCCAGTACTTC
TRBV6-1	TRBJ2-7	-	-	CASSESRDEQYF	TGTGCCAGCAGTGAATCGAGGGACGAGCAGTACTTC
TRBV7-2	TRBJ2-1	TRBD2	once	CASSLRLAGGLNNEQFF	TGTGCCAGCAGCCTGCGACTAGCGGGAGGGCTTAACAATGAGCAGTTCTTC
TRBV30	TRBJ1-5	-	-	CAWSVIGGEQPQHF	TGTGCCTGGAGTGTAATCGGGGGAGAACAGCCCCAGCATTTT
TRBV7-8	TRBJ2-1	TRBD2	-	CASSQLAGAYNEQFF	TGTGCCAGCAGCCAACTAGCGGGAGCCTACAATGAGCAGTTCTTC
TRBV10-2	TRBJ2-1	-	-	CASSSGNEQFF	TGCGCCAGCAGTAGCGGAAATGAGCAGTTCTTC
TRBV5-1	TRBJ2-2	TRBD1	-	CASSSQGASGELFF	TGCGCCAGCAGCTCACAGGGGGCGTCCGGGGAGCTGTTTTTT
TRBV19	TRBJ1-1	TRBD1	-	CASSIGTGIEAFF	TGTGCCAGTAGTATAGGGACAGGGATTGAAGCTTTCTTT
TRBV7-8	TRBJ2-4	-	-	CASSLVAGLKNIQYF	TGTGCCAGCAGCTTAGTAGCCGGCCTTAAAAACATTCAGTACTTC
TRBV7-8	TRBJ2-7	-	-	CASRHRATGEQYF	TGTGCCAGCCGACACAGGGCTACGGGAGAGCAGTACTTC
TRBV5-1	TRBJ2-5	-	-	CASSFRSGETQYF	TGCGCCAGCAGCTTCAGAAGTGGAGAGACCCAGTACTTC
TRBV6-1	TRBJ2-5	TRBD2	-	CASSATVGGETQYF	TGTGCCAGCAGTGCAACAGTGGGAGGGGAGACCCAGTACTTC
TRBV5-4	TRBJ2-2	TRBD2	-	CASSFPGLADNTGELFF	TGTGCCAGCAGTTTTCCGGGACTAGCGGACAACACCGGGGAGCTGTTTTTT
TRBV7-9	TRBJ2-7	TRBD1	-	CASQDRVLGEQYF	TGTGCAAGTCAGGACAGGGTGTTAGGCGAGCAGTACTTC
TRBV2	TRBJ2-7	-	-	CARGGQGAYEQYF	TGTGCCAGGGGAGGGCAGGGGGCATACGAGCAGTACTTC
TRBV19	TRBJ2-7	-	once	CASSGGVGYEQYF	TGTGCCAGTAGTGGCGGAGTAGGCTACGAGCAGTACTTC
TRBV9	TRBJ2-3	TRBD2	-	CASSPTSGGADTQYF	TGTGCCAGCAGCCCTACTAGCGGGGGGGCTGATACGCAGTATTTT
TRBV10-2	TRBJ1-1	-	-	CASSELQAPNTEAFF	TGCGCCAGCAGTGAGCTCCAGGCCCCGAACACTGAAGCTTTCTTT
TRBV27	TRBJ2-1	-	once	CASTTVDAGTSPVYEQFF	TGTGCCAGCACCACCGTTGATGCCGGGACATCCCCAGTATATGAGCAGTTCTTC
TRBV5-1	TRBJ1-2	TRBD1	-	CASSLGTGGGNYGYTF	TGCGCCAGCAGCTTGGGGACAGGGGGCGGTAACTATGGCTACACCTTC
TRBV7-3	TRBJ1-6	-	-	CASSLAGNNSPLHF	TGTGCCAGCAGCTTAGCCGGGAACAATTCACCCCTCCACTTT
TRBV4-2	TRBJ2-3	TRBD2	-	CASSRTSGRPGDTQYF	TGTGCCAGCAGCCGGACTAGCGGGAGGCCAGGAGATACGCAGTATTTT
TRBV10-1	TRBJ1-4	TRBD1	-	CASSDPGQGAEKLFF	TGCGCCAGCAGTGATCCGGGACAGGGTGCTGAAAAACTGTTTTTT
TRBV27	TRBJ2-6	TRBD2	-	CASSPGTTGANVLTF	TGTGCCAGCAGTCCGGGGACTACTGGGGCCAACGTCCTGACTTTC
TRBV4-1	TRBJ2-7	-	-	CASSQEPGLSSYEQYF	TGCGCCAGCAGCCAAGAACCGGGACTTAGCTCCTACGAGCAGTACTTC
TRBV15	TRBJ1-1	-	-	CATSYDRNTEAFF	TGTGCCACCAGCTACGACAGGAACACTGAAGCTTTCTTT
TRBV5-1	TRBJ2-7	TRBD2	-	CASSGGLAPPYEQYF	TGCGCCAGCAGCGGAGGACTAGCGCCTCCCTACGAGCAGTACTTC
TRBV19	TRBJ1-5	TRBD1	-	CASSIVRTGGYSNQPQHF	TGTGCCAGTAGTATCGTTCGGACAGGGGGATATAGCAATCAGCCCCAGCATTTT
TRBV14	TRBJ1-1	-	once	CASSLNLGGMVNTEAFF	TGTGCCAGCAGCCTAAACCTCGGAGGGATGGTGAACACTGAAGCTTTCTTT
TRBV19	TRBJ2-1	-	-	CASSDWYNEQFF	TGTGCCAGTAGTGACTGGTACAATGAGCAGTTCTTC
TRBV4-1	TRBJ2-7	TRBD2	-	CASSQDERESYEQYF	TGCGCCAGCAGCCAAGATGAGCGGGAGTCTTACGAGCAGTACTTC
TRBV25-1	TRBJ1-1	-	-	CASSEGSRWAAFF	TGTGCCAGCAGTGAAGGATCCCGGTGGGCAGCTTTCTTT
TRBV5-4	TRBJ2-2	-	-	CASSAAFDGELFF	TGTGCCAGCAGCGCCGCGTTTGACGGGGAGCTGTTTTTT
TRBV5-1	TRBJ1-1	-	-	CASSYGNTEAFF	TGCGCCAGCAGCTACGGGAACACTGAAGCTTTCTTT
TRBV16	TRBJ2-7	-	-	CASSQSKQGLRGNEQYF	TGTGCCAGCAGCCAATCGAAGCAGGGCCTCAGGGGAAACGAGCAGTACTTC
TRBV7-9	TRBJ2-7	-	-	CASSLAGGSNEQYF	TGTGCCAGCAGCTTAGCGGGAGGCTCCAACGAGCAGTACTTC
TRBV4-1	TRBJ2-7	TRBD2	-	CASSRAGTSGGYEQYF	TGCGCCAGCAGCCGCGCCGGGACTAGCGGGGGCTACGAGCAGTACTTC
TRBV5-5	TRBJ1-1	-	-	CASSLSGRQNTEAFF	TGTGCCAGCAGCTTGAGTGGCAGACAAAACACTGAAGCTTTCTTT
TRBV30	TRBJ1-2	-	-	CAWSPGGGRDTF	TGTGCCTGGAGTCCCGGGGGGGGTAGGGACACCTTC
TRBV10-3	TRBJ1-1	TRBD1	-	CAIQGVGGNTEAFF	TGTGCCATCCAGGGGGTCGGGGGGAACACTGAAGCTTTCTTT
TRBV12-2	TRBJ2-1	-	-	CASRLGLAGNNEQFF	TGTGCAAGTCGCTTAGGGCTAGCGGGTAACAATGAGCAGTTCTTC
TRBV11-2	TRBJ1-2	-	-	CASSQSTEATYGYTF	TGTGCCAGCAGCCAATCGACAGAGGCAACTTATGGCTACACCTTC
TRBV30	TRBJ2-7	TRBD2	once	CAWSVGLAATYEQYF	TGTGCCTGGAGTGTTGGACTAGCGGCCACCTACGAGCAGTACTTC
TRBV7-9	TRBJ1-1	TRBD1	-	CASSYGQGAEAFF	TGTGCCAGCAGCTACGGGCAGGGGGCTGAAGCTTTCTTT